This T cell receptor beta chain was documented in a study of shared clonotypes between healthy human individuals. HIV-negative, healthy adults without recent acute infections or vaccinations were the donors. This CDR3 has 15 residues. The germline V and J ends were trimmed by 2 bases and 6 bases, with 16 bases remaining between them. From germline, CDR1 is KGHSH and CDR2 LQKENI. In regard to this clone: Other DNA sequences in the same sample also yield this CDR3.

Original analysis: Quality scores were absent from the junction-only immunoSEQ sequences, so filtering differed. Some clones are missing from TCRdb's copy, which holds only in-frame ones; the method was immunoSEQ multiplex PCR. The V and J calls and clone size are taken from that table; D and trimming were inferred from the DNA. The data contain some 2,500,000 clones, under 95% of them seen just once; the ten biggest clones take up 0.37%. Sequenced input: naive CD4+ T cells from PBMCs. Subset meaning: CD45RA+ positively selected. This rearrangement joins TRBV18 to TRBJ1-1; D is perhaps TRBD1 (5 bases). The receptor comes from a man between 18 and 35 years old in good health. Some clones in this sample may be carry-over from other donors' samples. The CDR3 protein is CASSPEQDGGAEAFF. The DNA of the CDR3 is TGTGCCAGCTCACCAGAACAGGACGGTGGGGCTGAAGCTTTCTTT.